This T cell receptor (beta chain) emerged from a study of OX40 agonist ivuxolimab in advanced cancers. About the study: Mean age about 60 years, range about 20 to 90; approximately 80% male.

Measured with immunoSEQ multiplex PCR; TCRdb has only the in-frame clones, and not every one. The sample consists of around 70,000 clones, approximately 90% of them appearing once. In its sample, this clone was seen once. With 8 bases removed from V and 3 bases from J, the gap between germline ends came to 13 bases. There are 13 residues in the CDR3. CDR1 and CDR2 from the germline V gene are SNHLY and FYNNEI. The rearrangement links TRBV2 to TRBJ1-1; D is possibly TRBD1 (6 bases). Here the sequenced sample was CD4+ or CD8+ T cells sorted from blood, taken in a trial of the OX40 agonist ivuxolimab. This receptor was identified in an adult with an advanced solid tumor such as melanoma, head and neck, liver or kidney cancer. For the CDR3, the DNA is TGTGCCAGCGTGGGGGGCACGGACACTGAAGCTTTCTTT. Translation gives CASVGGTDTEAFF.